This T cell receptor beta chain was obtained from a study of shared clonotypes between healthy human individuals. General observations from the study: The study found roughly 5% of naive CD4 clonotypes shared across a handful of donors.

TCRdb's copy holds only in-frame clones and misses some; the assay was immunoSEQ multiplex PCR. The table includes 980,000 or so clones, about three quarters detected once. As for this clone: Its antigen is unidentified.

There were no recent acute infections or vaccinations among the donors, who were healthy HIV-negative adults. CDR3 size: 15 residues. Per the germline V gene, CDR1 is MGHRA and CDR2 is YSYEKL. With V trimmed by 6 bases and J by 0 bases, 8 bases remained unmatched. The V and J genes are TRBV4-1 and TRBJ2-7; 7 positions match TRBD1. Sequenced material: memory CD4+ T cells sorted from blood. Subset specified: CD45RA-negative fraction. This sequence originates from a man between 18 and 29 years old in good health. In DNA, the CDR3 is TGCGCCAGCAGTTGGGACAGCTCAACCTCCTACGAGCAGTACTTC. Protein: CASSWDSSTSYEQYF.